One and the same sample provided the 30 T cell receptor beta chains below, sequenced in a study of T cell repertoires in cytomegalovirus infection (dated by TCRdb to 2018 to 2020). The treatment or condition tag for this specimen amounts to: in vitro stimulation with specific CMV peptide epitopes to enrich CMV-specific T cells. No antigen has been assigned to these receptors. Sequencing relied on an Illumina HiSeq 1500. TCRdb took the public reads, trimmed them with fastp at Q25, ran MiXCR for clone calling and kept in-frame beta chains. Each record represents a unique CDR3 protein, reported with the most common genes and DNA among its rows. This sample lists around 200,000 distinct CDR3 sequences; approximately 38% were detected once. 55% to 60% of the sample rests with the top ten. The source material was CD8+ T cells from cultured PBMCs, sampled from culture after CMV antigen stimulation. Receptor source: a human donor in good health (CMV status not recorded). Some clones in this sample may be carry-over from other donors' samples.

V gene TRBV27 combines with J gene TRBJ2-1; D unresolved. The CDR3 consists of 16 residues. Germline V gene data show CDR1 as MNHEY and CDR2 as SMNVEV (reference sequence). V dropped 6 bases and J dropped 0 bases, with 15 bases sitting between them. The CDR3 loop reads CASSALDRDSYNEQFF. CDR3 nucleotides: TGTGCCAGCAGCGCTCTGGATAGGGACTCCTACAATGAGCAGTTCTTC.

This clonotype was observed a handful of times. This chain connects TRBV29-1 to TRBJ2-3; D perhaps matches TRBD2 (6 bases). Trimming stripped 0 bases from V and 1 base from J, with 11 bases between. The CDR3 has 15 amino acids. Per the germline V gene, CDR1 is SQVTM and CDR2 is ANQGSEA. The CDR3 sequence: CSVEDQAGRTDTQYF. The CDR3 region has the DNA TGCAGCGTTGAAGATCAGGCGGGGCGCACAGATACGCAGTATTTT.

This clonotype was observed a handful of times. The chain links TRBV7-2 to TRBJ2-3; 10 bases map to TRBD2. V shed 6 bases and J 5 bases; nucleotides not matched to a gene: 8. This CDR3 is 15 amino acids long. Germline V gene data show CDR1 as SGHTA and CDR2 as FQGNSA. CDR3 protein: CASRPSGGVVDTQYF. In DNA, the CDR3 is TGTGCCAGCAGACCCAGCGGGGGGGTGGTAGATACGCAGTATTTT.

This clonotype was found a few times. The chain carries TRBV7-3 and TRBJ1-5; D is unclear. Germline V gene lookup returns CDR1 SGHTA and CDR2 FQGTGA. CDR3 length: 13 residues. The germline V and J ends were trimmed by 6 bases and 2 bases, with 8 bases remaining between them. The CDR3 sequence: CASRKGGNQPQHF. For the CDR3, the DNA is TGTGCCAGCAGAAAGGGTGGCAATCAGCCCCAGCATTTT.

The chain couples TRBV2 to TRBJ1-1, with a weak D call TRBD1 (6 bases). V lost 10 bases and J lost 6, with 15 bases in between. The CDR3 runs 12 residues. The V gene's germline CDR1 is SNHLY and CDR2 FYNNEI. CDR3 region: CATATGMAEAFF. CDR3 nucleotide sequence: TGTGCCACCGCAACAGGGATGGCTGAAGCTTTCTTT.

The J gene is TRBJ1-2, the V gene TRBV19; 9 nucleotides line up with TRBD1. This CDR3 has 14 residues. V shed 7 bases and J 2 bases; nucleotides not matched to a gene: 5. The germline V gene encodes CDR1 LNHDA and CDR2 SQIVND (reference sequence). The CDR3 bases are TGTGCCAGTACCGGACAGGGGTCGAACTATGGCTACACCTTC. Translated, it gives CASTGQGSNYGYTF.

The rearrangement uses TRBV9 and TRBJ2-1; D perhaps matches TRBD2 (6 bases). This CDR3 is built from 16 residues. V lost 0 bases to trimming and J lost 10 bases, with 20 bases between them. The germline CDR1 and CDR2 sequences are SGDLS and YYNGEE. For the CDR3, the DNA is TGTGCCAGCAGCGTAGAACTTGCGGGGCGGCTGGGGGAGCAGTTCTTC. Translation gives CASSVELAGRLGEQFF. Complete variable domain (other parts from reference TRBV9 and TRBJ2-1): DSGVTQTPKHLITATGQRVTLRCSPRSGDLSVYWYQQSLDQGLQFLIQYYNGEERAKGNILERFSAQQFPDLHSELNLSSLELGDSALYFCASSVELAGRLGEQFFGPGTRLTVL.

The genes are TRBV18 and TRBJ2-7; 9 positions match TRBD1. Losses at the gene ends were 4 bases for V and 4 bases for J; bases not matched to a gene: 8. In germline, CDR1 is KGHSH, CDR2 LQKENI. The CDR3 runs 15 residues. The CDR3 loop reads CASSLPGQGTYEQYF. The CDR3 nucleotides read TGTGCCAGCTCACTCCCCGGACAGGGGACGTACGAGCAGTACTTC.

This clonotype was counted a few times. The genes are TRBV11-2 and TRBJ2-3, with 7 bases aligning to TRBD2. Germline CDR1 reads SGHAT; CDR2 reads FQNNGV. V trimming: 0 bases; J trimming: 4 bases; junction bases outside the gene matches: 10. CDR3 length: 17 residues. Written as DNA, the CDR3 is TGTGCCAGCAGCTTAGATTTTGGCGGGAGCCGGGCAGATACGCAGTATTTT. This encodes CASSLDFGGSRADTQYF.

There are a few counts of this clonotype. The V gene is TRBV12-3 or TRBV12-4, the J gene TRBJ1-5; 8 bases are shared with TRBD1. The CDR3 is made up of 15 amino acids. J was trimmed by 2 bases and V by 5 bases; bases with no gene match: 5. The CDR3 DNA sequence: TGTGCCAGCAGTACGACAGGGGATCGCAATCAGCCCCAGCATTTT. This codes for CASSTTGDRNQPQHF.

The sample holds a few counts of this clonotype. J is TRBJ2-7 and V is TRBV7-6; 7 nucleotides line up with TRBD1. J gave up 1 base and V 1 base, and 7 bases lay outside the gene matches. The CDR3 is 16 residues long. Looked up from germline, CDR1 is SGHVS and CDR2 is FNYEAQ. The CDR3 sequence is CASSLEGALGSYEQYF. Written as DNA, the CDR3 is TGTGCCAGCAGCTTAGAGGGGGCGCTGGGGTCCTACGAGCAGTACTTC.

The chain carries TRBV6-6 and TRBJ2-7; no clear D. The CDR3 covers 11 residues. The V end lost 0 bases, the J end lost 5 bases, and 2 bases lay between the germline ends. Germline V lookup: CDR1 MNHNY, CDR2 SVGAGI (reference sequence). The CDR3 DNA is TGTGCCAGCAGTTACTCGCACGAGCAGTACTTC. Residues: CASSYSHEQYF.

This chain joins TRBV28 and TRBJ2-1, with 10 bases matching TRBD2. Germline CDR1 and CDR2: MDHEN and SYDVKM. Trimming removed 9 bases from V and 6 bases from J; junction bases left unmatched: 8. The CDR3 contains 14 residues. CDR3 in amino acids: CASQIAGGGNEQFF. In nucleotides, the CDR3 is TGTGCCAGTCAAATAGCGGGAGGCGGCAATGAGCAGTTCTTC.

The chain couples TRBV7-2 to TRBJ2-5; 14 bases line up with TRBD2. Germline loops: CDR1 SGHTA, CDR2 FQGNSA. V dropped 5 bases and J dropped 1; count of bases not matched to a gene: 6. The CDR3 is made up of 17 amino acids. The CDR3: CASSPGTSGGSQETQYF. Written as DNA, the CDR3 is TGTGCCAGCAGCCCTGGGACTAGCGGGGGTTCCCAAGAGACCCAGTACTTC.

V is TRBV12-3 or TRBV12-4 and J is TRBJ2-1, with D possibly being TRBD1 (7 bases). The CDR3 has 17 residues. Trimming shortened V by 0 bases and J by 7 bases, and 19 bases separated the two germline ends. CDR3 amino acids: CASSLALGGGGENEQFF. CDR3 DNA: TGTGCCAGCAGTTTAGCGCTTGGAGGGGGCGGTGAAAATGAGCAGTTCTTC.

This rearrangement joins TRBV28 to TRBJ2-1; 9 bases map to TRBD2. V was pared by 3 bases and J by 8 bases, with 8 bases of the junction left unmatched. The CDR3 sequence is 15 residues long. Looked up from germline, CDR1 is MDHEN and CDR2 is SYDVKM. The CDR3 here is CASSFATSGVDEQFF. The DNA of the CDR3 is TGTGCCAGCAGTTTTGCGACTAGCGGTGTCGATGAGCAGTTCTTC.

The table lists this clonotype with many counts. V is TRBV7-2 and J is TRBJ2-7; possible D gene TRBD1, 5 bases. V was cut by 2 bases and J by 5 bases, with 10 bases left in between. The germline V gene encodes CDR1 SGHTA and CDR2 FQGNSA. This CDR3 has 13 residues. Written as DNA, the CDR3 is TGTGCCAGCAGCTTAATTTGGGGCCACGAGCAGTACTTC. This translates into CASSLIWGHEQYF.

This clonotype was counted between two and nine times. V is TRBV4-2 and J is TRBJ2-1; 9 nucleotides match TRBD2. The CDR3 runs to 15 residues. Germline values: CDR1 LGHNA, CDR2 YNFKEQ. Unmatched junction bases numbered 4, after V lost 0 bases and J lost 7 bases. CDR3 in amino acids: CASSQEASGMNEQFF. CDR3 bases: TGTGCCAGCAGCCAAGAGGCTAGCGGGATGAATGAGCAGTTCTTC.

This clonotype was found a few times. The V call is TRBV19, the J call TRBJ2-5, with 7 bases lining up with TRBD1. Germline V CDR1 and CDR2: LNHDA, SQIVND (reference sequence). The length of the CDR3 is 15 residues. V shed 8 bases, J shed 0 bases, and the junction held 9 bases outside the gene matches. The CDR3 region has the DNA TGTGCCAGTTCACAGGGGCTTCTGTACCAAGAGACCCAGTACTTC. It specifies CASSQGLLYQETQYF.

The chain has TRBV11-2 and TRBJ2-3; 9 positions agree with TRBD1. The germline CDR1 and CDR2 sequences are SGHAT and FQNNGV. V shed 6 bases, J shed 5 bases, and the junction held 6 bases outside the gene matches. CDR3 size: 14 residues. CDR3 DNA: TGTGCCAGCAGTACGGACAGGGGAGGAGATACGCAGTATTTT. It encodes CASSTDRGGDTQYF.

The chain uses TRBV6-6 and TRBJ2-1; a possible D gene is TRBD1 (6 bases). Germline V gives CDR1 MNHNY, CDR2 SVGAGI (reference sequence). This CDR3 is built from 12 residues. The V and J ends lost 5 bases and 14 bases respectively, with 16 bases between them. CDR3 region: CASSPPRDIKFF. Here the CDR3 DNA reads TGTGCCAGCAGTCCGCCCCGGGACATCAAGTTCTTC.

The J gene is TRBJ1-1, the V gene TRBV6-1, with TRBD1 identical over 7 bases. Germline CDR1 reads MNHNS; CDR2 reads SASEGT. Trimming cost V 5 bases and J 3 bases; bases outside gene matches: 12. CDR3 length: 16 amino acids. The chain's CDR3 is CASSPDRAGMDTEAFF. CDR3 DNA: TGTGCCAGCAGTCCCGACAGGGCTGGGATGGACACTGAAGCTTTCTTT.

This chain uses TRBV12-3 or TRBV12-4 with TRBJ2-5, with 11 bases that match TRBD2. The V gene end was trimmed by 6 bases and the J gene end by 4 bases; junction bases not matched to a gene: 13. This CDR3 has 17 residues. The CDR3 DNA follows: TGTGCCAGCAGCAACGGACTAGCGGGCCCGACAGGAGAGACCCAGTACTTC. Its protein product is CASSNGLAGPTGETQYF.

This clonotype was recorded a few times. The chain couples TRBV7-8 to TRBJ2-5, with TRBD2 matching over 9 bases. V shed 5 bases and J 4 bases; nucleotides not matched to a gene: 5. Per germline, CDR1 SGHVS and CDR2 FQNEAQ. This CDR3 is built from 14 residues. The CDR3 loop reads CASSPGTSRETQYF. CDR3 DNA: TGTGCCAGCAGCCCCGGGACTAGCCGAGAGACCCAGTACTTC.

This clonotype turned up a few times. The gene calls are TRBV5-6 and TRBJ2-2; 14 nucleotides match TRBD2. Germline CDR1 is SGHDT and CDR2 is YYEEEE. The CDR3 loop spans 16 amino acids. After removal of 4 bases from V and 4 bases from J, the junction contained 3 bases not matched to a gene. The CDR3 nucleotides read TGTGCCAGCAGCCCCGGGACTAGCGGGGGCACCGGGGAGCTGTTTTTT. Amino acid sequence: CASSPGTSGGTGELFF.

This clonotype has only a few counts. The CDR3 DNA reads as TGCAGTGCTCCCACTAGTCGTACTGAAGCTTTCTTT. This sequence encodes CSAPTSRTEAFF. The chain couples TRBV20-1 to TRBJ1-1; D gene unclear. V was clipped by 5 bases and J by 5 bases, with 12 bases between them. The CDR3 is 12 amino acids. Germline V gene lookup returns CDR1 DFQATT and CDR2 SNEGSKA (reference sequence).

The sample holds a few counts of this clonotype. J is TRBJ2-7 and V is TRBV11-2; 7 bases agree with TRBD1. The CDR3 sequence is 13 residues long. CDR1 is SGHAT, CDR2 FQNNGV, per germline. With 5 bases clipped from V and 6 bases from J, the junction kept 7 bases outside the gene matches. The CDR3 here is CASSRARTGEQYF. DNA for the CDR3: TGTGCCAGCAGCCGAGCTCGGACAGGCGAGCAGTACTTC.

V gene TRBV7-9 combines with J gene TRBJ1-2; D uncertain. V lost 4 bases, J lost 7 bases, and 10 bases lay in between. Germline lookup yields CDR1 SEHNR and CDR2 FQNEAQ (reference sequence). This CDR3 region has 12 residues. The CDR3 is CASSSPYGGYTF. CDR3 sequence (DNA): TGTGCCAGCAGCTCGCCCTATGGTGGCTACACCTTC.

This clonotype was detected many times. The chain is built from TRBV7-3 and TRBJ2-1; 7 bases agree with TRBD2. Germline assignment: CDR1 SGHTA and CDR2 FQGTGA. The CDR3 is 14 residues long. V lost 3 bases and J lost 5; bases outside the gene matches: 4. CDR3 amino acids: CASSLAGTNNEQFF. For the CDR3, the DNA is TGTGCCAGCAGCTTGGCGGGGACTAACAATGAGCAGTTCTTC.

The rearrangement uses TRBV12-5 and TRBJ2-7; D ambiguous. Germline V gene sequence: CDR1 LGHNT, CDR2 FRNRAP. This CDR3 spans 11 amino acids. The V end lost 6 bases, the J end lost 5 bases, and 8 bases lay between the germline ends. CDR3 coding DNA: TGTGCTAGTGGGAGGCAGGACGAGCAGTACTTC. Translation gives CASGRQDEQYF.